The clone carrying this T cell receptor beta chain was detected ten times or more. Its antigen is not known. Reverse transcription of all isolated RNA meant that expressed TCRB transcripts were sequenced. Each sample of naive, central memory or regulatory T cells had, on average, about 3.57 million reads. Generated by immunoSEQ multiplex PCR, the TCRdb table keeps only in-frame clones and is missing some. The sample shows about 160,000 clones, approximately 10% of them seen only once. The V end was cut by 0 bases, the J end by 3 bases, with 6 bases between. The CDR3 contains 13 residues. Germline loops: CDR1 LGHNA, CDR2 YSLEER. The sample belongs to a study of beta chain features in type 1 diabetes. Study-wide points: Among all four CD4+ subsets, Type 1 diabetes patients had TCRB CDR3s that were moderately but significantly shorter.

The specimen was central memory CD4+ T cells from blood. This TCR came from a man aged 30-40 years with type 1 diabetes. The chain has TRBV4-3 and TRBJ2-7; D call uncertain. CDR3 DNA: TGCGCCAGCAGCCAAGAAGCTGGCTACGAGCAGTACTTC. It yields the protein CASSQEAGYEQYF.